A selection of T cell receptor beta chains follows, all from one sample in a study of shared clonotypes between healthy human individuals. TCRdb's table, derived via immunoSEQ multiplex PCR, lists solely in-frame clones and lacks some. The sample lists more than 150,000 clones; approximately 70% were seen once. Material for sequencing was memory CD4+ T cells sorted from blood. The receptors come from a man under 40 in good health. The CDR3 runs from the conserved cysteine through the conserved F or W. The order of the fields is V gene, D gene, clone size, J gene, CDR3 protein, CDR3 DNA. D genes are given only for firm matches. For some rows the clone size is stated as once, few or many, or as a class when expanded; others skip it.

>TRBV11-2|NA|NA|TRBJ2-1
CASSLILSNNEQFF
TGTGCCAGCAGCTTGATACTATCCAACAATGAGCAGTTCTTC
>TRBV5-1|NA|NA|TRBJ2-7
CASSRIGYEQYF
TGCGCCAGCAGCCGAATAGGGTACGAGCAGTACTTC
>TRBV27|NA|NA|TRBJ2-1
CASSLLQLYNEQFF
TGTGCCAGCAGTTTGCTACAGCTATACAATGAGCAGTTCTTC
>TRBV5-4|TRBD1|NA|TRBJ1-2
CASSTGQGYRGYGYTF
TGTGCCAGCAGCACCGGACAGGGATATCGAGGCTATGGCTACACCTTC
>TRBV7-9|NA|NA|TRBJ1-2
CASSLLNYGYTF
TGTGCCAGCAGCTTATTGAACTATGGCTACACCTTC
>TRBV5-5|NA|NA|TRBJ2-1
CASSSRALDSTEQFF
TGTGCCAGCAGCTCCAGGGCCCTTGACAGCACTGAGCAGTTCTTC
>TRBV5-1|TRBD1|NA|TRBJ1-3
CASSQGQTISGNTIYF
TGCGCCAGCAGCCAGGGACAGACTATCTCTGGAAACACCATATATTTT
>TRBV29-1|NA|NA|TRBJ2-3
CSVEGAGRTDTQYF
TGCAGCGTTGAAGGGGCAGGTCGCACAGATACGCAGTATTTT
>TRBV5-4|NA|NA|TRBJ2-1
CASSLASTYNEQFF
TGTGCCAGCAGCTTGGCTAGCACTTACAATGAGCAGTTCTTC
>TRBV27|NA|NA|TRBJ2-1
CASSREVGSYNEQFF
TGTGCCAGCAGCCGTGAAGTGGGCTCCTACAATGAGCAGTTCTTC
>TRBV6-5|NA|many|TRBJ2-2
CASREESNTGELFF
TGTGCCAGCAGGGAGGAATCGAACACCGGGGAGCTGTTTTTT
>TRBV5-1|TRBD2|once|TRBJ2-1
CASSRTSGRSLYNEQFF
TGCGCCAGCAGCAGGACTAGCGGGAGGTCTCTCTACAATGAGCAGTTCTTC
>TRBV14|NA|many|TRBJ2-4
CASSQVVANIQYF
TGTGCCAGCAGCCAAGTCGTTGCGAACATTCAGTACTTC
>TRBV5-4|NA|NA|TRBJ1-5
CASSFVGDSNQPQHF
TGTGCCAGCAGCTTCGTGGGAGATAGCAATCAGCCCCAGCATTTT
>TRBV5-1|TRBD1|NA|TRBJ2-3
CASRPGQGVDTQYF
TGCGCCAGCAGGCCGGGACAGGGGGTGGATACGCAGTATTTT
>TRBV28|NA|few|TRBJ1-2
CASSLSVWGTEGYTF
TGTGCCAGCAGTTTATCGGTGTGGGGGACGGAGGGCTACACCTTC
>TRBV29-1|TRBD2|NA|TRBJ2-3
CSVAGLAGGSDTQYF
TGCAGCGTGGCGGGACTAGCGGGAGGCAGCGATACGCAGTATTTT
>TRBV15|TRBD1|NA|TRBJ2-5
CATSRDGDRKETQYF
TGTGCCACCAGCAGGGATGGGGACAGAAAAGAGACCCAGTACTTC
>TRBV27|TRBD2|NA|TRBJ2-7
CASSLYQLAGGNEQYF
TGTGCCAGCAGTTTATATCAACTAGCGGGAGGCAACGAGCAGTACTTC
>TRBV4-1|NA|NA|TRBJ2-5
CASSQDVRPYTETQYF
TGCGCCAGCAGCCAAGACGTGAGGCCGTATACAGAGACCCAGTACTTC
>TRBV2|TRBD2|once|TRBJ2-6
CASHGGRASGANVLTF
TGTGCCAGCCATGGCGGGAGGGCCTCTGGGGCCAACGTCCTGACTTTC
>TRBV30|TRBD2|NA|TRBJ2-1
CAWRRLAGGSSYNEQFF
TGTGCCTGGCGGAGACTAGCGGGAGGGAGCTCCTACAATGAGCAGTTCTTC
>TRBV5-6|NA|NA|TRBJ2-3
CASSLGTSTDTQYF
TGTGCCAGCAGCTTGGGTACTAGCACAGATACGCAGTATTTT
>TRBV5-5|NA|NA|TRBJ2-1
CASTTGGASSYNEQFF
TGTGCCAGCACCACGGGGGGCGCGAGCTCCTACAATGAGCAGTTCTTC
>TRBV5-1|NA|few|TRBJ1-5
CASSPGTREQPQHF
TGCGCCAGCAGCCCGGGGACTAGGGAACAGCCCCAGCATTTT
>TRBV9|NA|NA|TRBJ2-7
CASSVAPVDEKQYF
TGTGCCAGCAGCGTAGCCCCAGTGGATGAGAAGCAGTACTTC
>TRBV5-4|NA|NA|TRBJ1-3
CASSPSVVASTIYF
TGTGCCAGCAGCCCCTCTGTAGTGGCTAGCACCATATATTTT
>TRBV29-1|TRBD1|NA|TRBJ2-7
CSVKDRAYYEQYF
TGCAGCGTCAAGGACAGGGCCTACTACGAGCAGTACTTC
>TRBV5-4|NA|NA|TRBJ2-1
CASSSDNEQFF
TGTGCCAGCAGCTCAGACAATGAGCAGTTCTTC
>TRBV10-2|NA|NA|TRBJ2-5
CASSESTLAIGETQYF
TGCGCCAGCAGTGAGTCGACCTTGGCAATCGGGGAGACCCAGTACTTC
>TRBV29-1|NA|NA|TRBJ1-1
CSAGGGEEVMNTEAFF
TGCAGCGCAGGAGGAGGGGAAGAGGTTATGAACACTGAAGCTTTCTTT
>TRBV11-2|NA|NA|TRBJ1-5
CASSRERNQPQHF
TGTGCCAGCAGCAGGGAACGCAATCAGCCCCAGCATTTT
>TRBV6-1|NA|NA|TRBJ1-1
CASSRTLDTEAFF
TGTGCCAGCAGCCGTACGTTGGACACTGAAGCTTTCTTT
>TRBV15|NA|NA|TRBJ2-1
CATSVSGLLDGDEQFF
TGTGCCACCAGCGTCTCCGGCCTCCTGGACGGCGATGAGCAGTTCTTC
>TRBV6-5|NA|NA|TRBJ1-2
CASRGAGRAYGYTF
TGTGCCAGCAGGGGGGCAGGGAGGGCCTATGGCTACACCTTC
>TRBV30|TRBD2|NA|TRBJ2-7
CAWRVTGGPGSYEQYF
TGTGCCTGGAGGGTAACGGGAGGGCCCGGTAGCTACGAGCAGTACTTC
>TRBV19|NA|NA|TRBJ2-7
CASSAARGGYEQYF
TGTGCCAGTAGTGCCGCGCGAGGGGGGTACGAGCAGTACTTC
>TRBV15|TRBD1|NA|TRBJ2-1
CATSRDGFAQGAGEQFF
TGTGCCACCAGCAGAGATGGGTTTGCACAGGGGGCGGGTGAGCAGTTCTTC
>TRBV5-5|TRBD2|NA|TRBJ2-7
CASSSTSGFSYEQYF
TGTGCCAGCAGCTCTACTAGCGGTTTTTCCTACGAGCAGTACTTC
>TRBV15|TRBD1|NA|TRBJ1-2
CATSRGVGTGDGYTF
TGTGCCACCAGCAGAGGGGTTGGGACAGGGGATGGCTACACCTTC
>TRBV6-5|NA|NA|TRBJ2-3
CASTKGVEGDTQYF
TGTGCCAGCACTAAGGGGGTAGAGGGGGATACGCAGTATTTT
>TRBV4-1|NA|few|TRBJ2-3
CASSQEPLGGPTDTQYF
TGCGCCAGCAGCCAAGAACCCCTCGGAGGGCCGACAGATACGCAGTATTTT
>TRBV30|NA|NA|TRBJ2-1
CLKWNEQFF
TGTCTGAAGTGGAATGAGCAGTTCTTC
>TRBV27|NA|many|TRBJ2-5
CASSFDVNRGQETQYF
TGTGCCAGCAGTTTCGACGTTAACCGGGGGCAAGAGACCCAGTACTTC
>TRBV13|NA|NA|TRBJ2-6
CASSLGQGSTGANVLTF
TGTGCCAGCAGCTTGGGGCAGGGTAGTACTGGGGCCAACGTCCTGACTTTC
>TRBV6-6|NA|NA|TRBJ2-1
CASSYSGGSSLNEQFF
TGTGCCAGCAGTTACTCAGGTGGGAGCTCTCTCAATGAGCAGTTCTTC
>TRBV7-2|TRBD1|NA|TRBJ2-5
CASSFEGAETQYF
TGTGCCAGCAGCTTTGAGGGGGCAGAGACCCAGTACTTC
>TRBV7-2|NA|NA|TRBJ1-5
CASSPGPLDPQHF
TGTGCCAGCAGCCCCGGCCCCCTGGATCCCCAGCATTTT
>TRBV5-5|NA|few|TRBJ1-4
CASSFLGGEKLFF
TGTGCCAGCAGCTTTCTTGGAGGTGAAAAACTGTTTTTT
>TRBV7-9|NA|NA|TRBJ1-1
CASSGRGTEAFF
TGTGCCAGCAGCGGACGAGGCACTGAAGCTTTCTTT
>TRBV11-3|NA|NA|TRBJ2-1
CASSSPPGNEQFF
TGTGCCAGCAGCTCCCCCCCGGGCAATGAGCAGTTCTTC
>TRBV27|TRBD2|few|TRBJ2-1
CASSLRGPAGGDNEQFF
TGTGCCAGCAGTCTTAGGGGCCCGGCGGGAGGTGACAATGAGCAGTTCTTC